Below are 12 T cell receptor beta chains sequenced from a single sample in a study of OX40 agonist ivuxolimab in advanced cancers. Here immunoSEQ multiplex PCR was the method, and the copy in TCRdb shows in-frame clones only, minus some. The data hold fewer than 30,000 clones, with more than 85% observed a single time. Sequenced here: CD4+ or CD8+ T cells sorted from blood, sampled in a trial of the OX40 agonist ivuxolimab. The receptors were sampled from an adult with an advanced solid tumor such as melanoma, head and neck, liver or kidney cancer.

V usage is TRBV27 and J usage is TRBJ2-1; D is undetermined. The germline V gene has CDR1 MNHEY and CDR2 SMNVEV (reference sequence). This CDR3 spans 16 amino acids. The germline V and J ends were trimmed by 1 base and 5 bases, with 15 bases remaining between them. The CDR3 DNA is TGTGCCAGCAGTTTATACGAGGCACGGGCTAACAATGAGCAGTTCTTC. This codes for CASSLYEARANNEQFF.

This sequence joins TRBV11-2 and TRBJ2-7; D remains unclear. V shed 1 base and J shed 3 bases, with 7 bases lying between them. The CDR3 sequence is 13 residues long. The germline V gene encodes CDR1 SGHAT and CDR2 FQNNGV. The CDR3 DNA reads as TGTGCCAGCAGCTTAGCGGGCGTCTACGAGCAGTACTTC. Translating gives CASSLAGVYEQYF.

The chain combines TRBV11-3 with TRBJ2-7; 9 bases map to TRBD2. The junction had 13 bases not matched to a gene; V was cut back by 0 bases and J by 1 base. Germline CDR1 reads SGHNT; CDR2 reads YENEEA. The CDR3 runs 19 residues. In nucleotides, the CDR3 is TGTGCCAGCAGCTTAGATTCCCCCTCGCGGGAGGGCCTATCCTACGAGCAGTACTTC. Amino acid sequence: CASSLDSPSREGLSYEQYF.

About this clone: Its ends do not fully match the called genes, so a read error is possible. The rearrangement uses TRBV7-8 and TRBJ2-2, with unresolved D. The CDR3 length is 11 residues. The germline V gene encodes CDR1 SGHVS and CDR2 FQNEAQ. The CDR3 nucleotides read TGCGGGTTCGCGAACACCGGGGAGCTGTTTTTT. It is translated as CGFANTGELFF.

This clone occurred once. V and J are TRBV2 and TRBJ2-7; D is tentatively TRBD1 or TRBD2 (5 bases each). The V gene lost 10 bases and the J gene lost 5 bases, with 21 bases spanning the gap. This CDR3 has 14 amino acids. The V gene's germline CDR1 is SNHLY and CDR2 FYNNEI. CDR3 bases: TGTGCCACAACCCTCACTGGGGGTTCGAACGAGCAGTACTTC. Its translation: CATTLTGGSNEQYF.

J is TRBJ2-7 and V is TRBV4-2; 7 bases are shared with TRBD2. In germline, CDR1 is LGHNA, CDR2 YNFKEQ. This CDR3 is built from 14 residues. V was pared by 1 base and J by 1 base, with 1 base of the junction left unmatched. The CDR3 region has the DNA TGTGCCAGCAGCCAAGGGGGGGGTTCCTACGAGCAGTACTTC. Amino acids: CASSQGGGSYEQYF.

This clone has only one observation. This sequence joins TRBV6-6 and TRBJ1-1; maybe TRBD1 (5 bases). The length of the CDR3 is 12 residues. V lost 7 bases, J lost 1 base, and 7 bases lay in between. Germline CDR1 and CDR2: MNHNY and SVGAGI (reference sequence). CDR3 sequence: CASMGGNTEAFF. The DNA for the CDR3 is TGTGCCAGCATGGGGGGGAACACTGAAGCTTTCTTT.

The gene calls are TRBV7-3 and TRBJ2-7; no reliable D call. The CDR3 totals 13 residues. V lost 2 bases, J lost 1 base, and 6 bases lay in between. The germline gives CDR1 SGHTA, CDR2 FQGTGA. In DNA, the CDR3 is TGTGCCAGCAGCTTACACGGGTCCTACGAGCAGTACTTC. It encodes CASSLHGSYEQYF. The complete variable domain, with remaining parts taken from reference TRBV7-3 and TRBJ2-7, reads GAGVSQTPSNKVTEKGKYVELRCDPISGHTALYWYRQSLGQGPEFLIYFQGTGAADDSGLPNDRFFAVRPEGSVSTLKIQRTERGDSAVYLCASSLHGSYEQYFGPGTRLTVT.

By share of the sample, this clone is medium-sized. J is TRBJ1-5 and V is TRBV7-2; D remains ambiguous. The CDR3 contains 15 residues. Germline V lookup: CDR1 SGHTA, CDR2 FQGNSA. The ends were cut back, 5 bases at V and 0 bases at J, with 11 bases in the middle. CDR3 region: CASSADYYSNQPQHF. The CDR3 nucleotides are TGTGCCAGCAGCGCCGACTACTATAGCAATCAGCCCCAGCATTTT.

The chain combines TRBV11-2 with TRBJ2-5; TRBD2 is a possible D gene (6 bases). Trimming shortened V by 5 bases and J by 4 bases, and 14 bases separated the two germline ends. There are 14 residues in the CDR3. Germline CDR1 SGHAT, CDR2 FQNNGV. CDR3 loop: CASSLQEGLETQYF. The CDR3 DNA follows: TGTGCCAGCAGCCTCCAGGAGGGTTTAGAGACCCAGTACTTC.

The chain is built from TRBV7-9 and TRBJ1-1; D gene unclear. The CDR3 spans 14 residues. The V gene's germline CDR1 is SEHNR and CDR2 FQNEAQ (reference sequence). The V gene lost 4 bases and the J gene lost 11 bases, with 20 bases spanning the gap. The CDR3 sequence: CASSWAPSHWTAFF. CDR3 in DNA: TGTGCCAGCAGCTGGGCCCCGTCGCATTGGACGGCTTTCTTT.

The CDR3 spells CASSWGDSLPHNEQFF. In nucleotides, the CDR3 is TGTGCCAGCAGCTGGGGGGACTCTCTCCCCCACAATGAGCAGTTCTTC. The chain recombines TRBV5-6 with TRBJ2-1; possibly TRBD2 for D (6 bases). The V and J ends lost 3 bases and 5 bases respectively, with 18 bases between them. This CDR3 region has 16 residues. Germline V lookup: CDR1 SGHDT, CDR2 YYEEEE.